The entry that follows covers one T cell receptor beta chain sequence. V lost 2 bases and J lost 1; bases outside the gene matches: 2. The germline gives CDR1 SGHTA, CDR2 FQGTGA. CDR3 length: 16 residues. The sample comes from a study of blood T cell repertoires in COVID-19. Sequencing used immunoSEQ multiplex PCR; TCRdb keeps in-frame clones, though not all of them. The data contain about 68,000 clones, roughly 91% of them singletons. The sequence was obtained from a man aged 50 to 59 with active COVID-19. Source material: peripheral blood. This chain joins TRBV7-3 and TRBJ2-2; 9 bases agree with TRBD2. The CDR3 loop reads CASSLLAGLNTGELFF. Written as DNA, the CDR3 is TGTGCCAGCAGCTTACTAGCGGGGTTGAACACCGGGGAGCTGTTTTTT.